This T cell receptor beta chain is from a study of beta chain features in type 1 diabetes (dated by TCRdb to the late 2010s). At the level of the whole study: Mean age, gender distribution, total cell number and subset yield did not differ between patients and healthy donors. A total of about 110,000,000 sorted cells were examined across all samples, and a strong correlation was observed between cell number per subset and RNA yield. The study compared TCRB repertoires of sorted circulating CD4+ T cell subsets between recently diagnosed type 1 diabetes patients and matched healthy donors. Regulatory and stem cell-like memory subsets were isolated from only 8 patients and roughly eight healthy donors, whereas naive and central memory subsets came from all 28 donors. General study outcomes and caveats: Shorter templates might be favored by PCR, yet because patient and control samples were amplified and corrected together, any such skew would affect both groups equally. Naive, central memory and regulatory TCRB repertoires appeared to be more similar among patients than among healthy donors. Sequencing cDNA rather than genomic DNA could over-represent highly expressing activated cells, although activation and CD3 levels did not differ between groups. Patients with type 1 diabetes made fewer insertions and deleted more nucleotides at VDJ recombination sites, implying thymic rearrangement abnormalities. Only small numbers of individuals were included in the HLA sub-analyses, which left unresolved whether HLA type had any influence on TCRB rearrangement. In all four CD4+ subsets, TCRB CDR3 length was moderately but significantly shorter in type 1 diabetes patients.

Turning to this clone: Its cognate antigen has yet to be identified. No qualities accompany the bases; no much larger clone lies one base away.

The CDR3 goes from the cysteine to the phenylalanine over 15 residues. The CDR3 DNA has 45 bases and is translated from base 1. V ends up 5 bases short and J 10 bases short, with an unmatched junction base count of 9. The CDR1 and CDR2 encoded by the germline V gene (reference sequence) are SEHNR and FQNEAQ. All of the isolated RNA was reverse transcribed with the High Capacity cDNA Reverse Transcription Kit, so expressed TCRB transcripts were sequenced. Deep immunoSEQ sequencing was applied to naive, central memory and regulatory T cell samples, giving an average of approximately 4 million total reads per sample. Sorted cells were lysed in RLT buffer and RNA was extracted with DNase-treated RNeasy Micro or Mini kits, depending on cell number. Each cell subset was processed separately to prevent cross-contamination, with patient and healthy donor samples processed together. TCRB sequences were amplified from cDNA with the immunoSEQ multiplex PCR, producing 87-bp fragments spanning the CDR3 region. Amplicons were sequenced on the Illumina HiSeq platform. The source study handled its data this way. PCR bias was corrected computationally using synthetic template baselines, and reads within Hamming distance 2 were collapsed, with unmergeable singletons discarded. Reads were aligned against IMGT so that V, D and J genes, CDR3 length and insertions or deletions at six rearrangement sites could be assigned. Within each subset, clonotype counts were normalized to the number of sorted cells before true diversity and Gini coefficients were calculated with the tcR R package. Repertoire sharing was quantified using the overlap coefficient calculated on TCRB nucleotide sequences. Out-of-frame TCRB sequences from naive cells were analyzed as a proxy for the pre-selection repertoire. Here the immuneACCESS table is served through TCRdb, limited to in-frame sequences with V and J called. Missing clones are a known gap in these copies; in checked studies unresolved V genes cover under half, and the rest lacks a known reason. Clone size and V and J calls were adopted from that table, with D and trimming inferred from the DNA. For this sample the table gives hundreds of thousands of clones, of which 15% were detected only once. Clones ranked in the top ten supply roughly 0.015% of the sample.

Each donor gave one peripheral blood draw, approximately 110 mL on average, collected into heparinised tubes. Naive, central memory, regulatory and stem cell-like memory CD4+ T cells were sorted on a BD FACSAria II using a panel including CD45RO, CCR7, CD25, CD127, CD95 and CD27. Every sorted population had a purity above 95%. PBMCs were isolated immediately by Lymphoprep density gradient centrifugation and stained directly without culture. So that batch effects would be minimized, each experiment stained and sorted samples in pairs, pairing one healthy donor with one patient. This clonotype was sampled from a man younger than 35 with type 1 diabetes. The sequencing sample was made of naive CD4+ T cells from blood. The sample's cell subset or site, from its label and the paper: true naive CD4+ T cells. The rearranged segments are TRBV7-9 and TRBJ1-6; 9 bases in between match TRBD1. For the CDR3, the sequence is CASSEETGGNSPLHF. The nucleotide sequence reads TGTGCCAGCAGCGAGGAGACAGGGGGAAACTCACCCCTCCACTTT.